This record concerns one T cell receptor beta chain sequence. What it recognizes is unknown. This sample is drawn from a study of shared clonotypes between healthy human individuals. In germline, CDR1 is SGHTA, CDR2 FQGNSA. This CDR3 has 12 residues. V dropped 1 base and J dropped 2 bases, with 3 bases sitting between them. Assay: immunoSEQ multiplex PCR; the TCRdb copy retains only in-frame clones and omits some. The sample has roughly 1.5 million clones, about 98% seen once. Study conclusions and caveats: Some naive CD4 clonotypes, around 4.7%, turned up in common across several donors. Blood was the only sampled material, and tissue repertoires likely differ.

Sequencing was done on a sample of naive CD4+ T cells sorted from blood. Subset denoted: CD45RA+ positively selected. The source of this sequence is a man aged 25 to 40 in good health. V gene TRBV7-2 combines with J gene TRBJ2-7; D not certain. CDR3 sequence reads: CASSLVAYEQYF. The CDR3 DNA sequence: TGTGCCAGCAGCTTAGTGGCCTACGAGCAGTACTTC.